The clone carrying this TCR beta chain was seen a few times. Its antigen is not known. The sample belongs to a study of beta chain features in type 1 diabetes. The germline V gene encodes CDR1 LGHNA and CDR2 YSLEER. The CDR3 has 12 amino acids. The germline V and J ends were trimmed by 1 base and 5 bases, with 5 bases remaining between them. General study points: Across all four CD4+ subsets, people with type 1 diabetes showed modestly shorter TCRB CDR3s.

What was sequenced were expressed TCRB transcripts, since all of the isolated RNA had been reverse transcribed. Assay used: immunoSEQ multiplex PCR; TCRdb lists only in-frame clones, some missing. The repertoire holds about 650,000 clones, with under 15% as singletons. The V and J genes are TRBV4-3 and TRBJ1-2; D may be TRBD1 (5 bases). This clonotype originated in a young man with type 1 diabetes. The material sequenced was naive CD4+ T cells from blood. CDR3 in amino acids: CASSQGQYGYTF. For the CDR3, the DNA is TGCGCCAGCAGCCAAGGACAGTATGGCTACACCTTC.